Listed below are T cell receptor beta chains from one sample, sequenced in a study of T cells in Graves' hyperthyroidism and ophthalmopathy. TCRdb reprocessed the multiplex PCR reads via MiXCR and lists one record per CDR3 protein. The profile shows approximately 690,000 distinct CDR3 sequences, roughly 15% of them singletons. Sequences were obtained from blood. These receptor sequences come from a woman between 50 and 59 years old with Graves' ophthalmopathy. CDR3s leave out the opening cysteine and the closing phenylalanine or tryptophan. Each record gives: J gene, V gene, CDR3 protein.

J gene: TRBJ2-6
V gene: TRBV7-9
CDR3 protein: ASSSEEGWSGANVLT

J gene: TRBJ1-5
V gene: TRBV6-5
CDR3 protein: ASSYGGLNSNQPQH

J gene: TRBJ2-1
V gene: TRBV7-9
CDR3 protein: ASSLRANEQF

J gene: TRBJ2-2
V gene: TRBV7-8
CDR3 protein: ASSLGDRGRRSTGELF

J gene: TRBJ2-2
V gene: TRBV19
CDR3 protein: ASTSASGRVGGLF

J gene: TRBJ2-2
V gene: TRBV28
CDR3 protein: ASSTTLSTGELF

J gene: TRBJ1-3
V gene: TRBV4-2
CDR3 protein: ASSLGTGGDSGNTIY

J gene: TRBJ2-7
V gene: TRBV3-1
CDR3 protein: ASSQGQDAYEQY

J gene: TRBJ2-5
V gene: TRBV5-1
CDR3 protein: ASSQASGRQETQY

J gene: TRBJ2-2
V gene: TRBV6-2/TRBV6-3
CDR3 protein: ATQKLRRGARDTGELF

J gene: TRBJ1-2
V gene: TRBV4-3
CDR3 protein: ASSQESGGYGYT

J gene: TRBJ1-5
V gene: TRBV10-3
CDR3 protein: AIKENQPQH

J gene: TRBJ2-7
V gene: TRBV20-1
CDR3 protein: SATGTGASYEQY

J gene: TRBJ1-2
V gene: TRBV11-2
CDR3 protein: ASSLTVPQGPINYGYT

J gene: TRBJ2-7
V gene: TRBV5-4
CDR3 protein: ASSPEAAGPRGYEQY

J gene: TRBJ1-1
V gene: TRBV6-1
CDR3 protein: ASATTRKWNTEAF

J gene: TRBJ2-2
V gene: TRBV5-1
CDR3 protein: ASSLVGANTGELF

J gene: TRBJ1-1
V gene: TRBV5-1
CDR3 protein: ASSLAGRGGTEAF

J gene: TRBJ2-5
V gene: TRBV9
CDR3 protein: ASSVTPTSLGKWGTQETQY

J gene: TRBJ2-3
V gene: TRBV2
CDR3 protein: ARKTSPASGLGADTQY

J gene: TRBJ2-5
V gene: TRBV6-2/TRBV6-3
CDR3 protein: ASSYFVGDQETQY

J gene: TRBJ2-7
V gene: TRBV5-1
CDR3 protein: ASSYGLAGGHEQY

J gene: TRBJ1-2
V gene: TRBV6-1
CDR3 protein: ASRPTPFKPRDRSYGYT

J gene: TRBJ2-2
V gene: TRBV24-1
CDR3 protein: ATSDSETGSITGELF

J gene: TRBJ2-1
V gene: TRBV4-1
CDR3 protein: ASSQGEPGLAGVSEQF

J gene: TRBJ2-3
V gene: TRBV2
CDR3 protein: ASSGVITVEDTQY

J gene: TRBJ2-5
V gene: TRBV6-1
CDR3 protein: ASRDSGRASPQETQY

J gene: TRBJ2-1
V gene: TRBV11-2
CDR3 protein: ASSLDYGWGDEQF

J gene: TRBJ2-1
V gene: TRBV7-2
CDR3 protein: ASKLAGEYNEQF

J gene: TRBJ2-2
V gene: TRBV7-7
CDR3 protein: ASSPSGTSNTGELF

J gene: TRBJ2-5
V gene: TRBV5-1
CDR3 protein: ASSLGILAGEETQY

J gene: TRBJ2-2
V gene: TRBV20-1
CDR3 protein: SAIPGQGAAGELF

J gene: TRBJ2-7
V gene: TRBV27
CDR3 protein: ASPLQTTHPYEQY

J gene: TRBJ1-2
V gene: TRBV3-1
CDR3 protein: ASSQDSRADYGYT

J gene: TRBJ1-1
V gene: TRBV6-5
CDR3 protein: ASSYSGVRLGAF

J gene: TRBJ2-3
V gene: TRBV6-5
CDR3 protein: ASSYGTGGWSDTQY

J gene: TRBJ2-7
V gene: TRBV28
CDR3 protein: ASSFTAQTSGSYEQY

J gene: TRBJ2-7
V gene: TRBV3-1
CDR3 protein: ASSQAPGSYEQY

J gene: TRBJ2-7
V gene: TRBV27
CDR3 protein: ASSRVLGAGDPSSYEQY

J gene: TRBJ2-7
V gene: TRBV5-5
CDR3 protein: ASSLVEGLLTYEQY

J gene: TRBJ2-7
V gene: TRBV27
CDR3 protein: ASSMTSGGYEQY

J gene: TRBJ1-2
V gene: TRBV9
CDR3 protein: ASSMRTGSGYT

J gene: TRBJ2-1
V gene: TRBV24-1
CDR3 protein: ATSASSYNEQF

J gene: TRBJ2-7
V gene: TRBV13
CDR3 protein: ASSLVGASGVDEQY

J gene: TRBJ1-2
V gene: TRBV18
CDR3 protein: ASSPSTVLDGYT

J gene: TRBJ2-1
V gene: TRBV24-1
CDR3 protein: ATSDLVDRDYNEQF

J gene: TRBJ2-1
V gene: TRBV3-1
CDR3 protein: ASSQESRVSYNEQF

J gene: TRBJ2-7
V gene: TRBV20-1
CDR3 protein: SVLAGEYEQY

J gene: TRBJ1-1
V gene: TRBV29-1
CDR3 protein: SVLQGNTEAF

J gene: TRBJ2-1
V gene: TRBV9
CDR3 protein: ASSVVSGSTGNEQF